This T cell receptor beta chain derives from a study of cytomegalovirus exposure and HLA in healthy donors. The study's findings and limits: Across HLA loci, a later analysis found differing TCR association rates, with DRB1 most and HLA-C fewest. In a later analysis, common viral pathogens appeared linked to several of the most significant clusters.

The PCR used 60 Vbeta and 13 Jbeta primers. Methods used by the authors: Approximately 9.9 million of 80 million or so unique TCR beta chains were shared, per a later count. Method: immunoSEQ multiplex PCR; TCRdb's copy keeps in-frame clones and lacks some. V and J calls plus clone size are reproduced from that table; the DNA served to infer D and trimming. The table has 100,000 to 150,000 clones, around 77% seen once. This clone has only one observation. The antigen is not known. CDR1 and CDR2 from the germline V gene are SGHVS and FQNEAQ. The CDR3 covers 16 residues. The V end was cut by 6 bases, the J end by 2 bases, with 17 bases between.

Sequenced input: PBMCs. This rearrangement joins TRBV7-8 to TRBJ1-3; D is uncertain. This TCR was sampled from a woman aged 50 to 60 in good health and CMV-seronegative. For the CDR3, the DNA is TGTGCCAGCAGTTTATCGACACACGGCCCTGGAAACACCATATATTTT. It yields the protein CASSLSTHGPGNTIYF.